This is a list of T cell receptor beta chains from one sample in a study of blood T cell repertoires in COVID-19. Sequenced by immunoSEQ multiplex PCR; TCRdb stores in-frame clones only, minus some. The sample records about 73,000 clones, about 83% being singletons. What was sequenced was peripheral blood. The receptors were sampled from a man between 50 and 59 years old with active COVID-19. The CDR3 runs from the conserved cysteine through the conserved F or W. The order of the fields is J gene, V gene, CDR3 length, D gene, clone size, CDR3 DNA, CDR3 protein. D genes are given only for firm matches. A row's size may be missing; if present it is once, few, many or a size class.

>TRBJ1-2|TRBV28|18|-|-
TGTGCCAGCAGTTTCTGGCCGGGAGCCAATTGGGGAAACTATGGCTACACCTTC
CASSFWPGANWGNYGYTF
>TRBJ1-6|TRBV6-8|15|-|-
TGTGCCAGCAGGAGAGGGGGCTCCTATAATTCACCCCTCCACTTT
CASRRGGSYNSPLHF
>TRBJ2-6|TRBV5-1|15|-|-
TGCGCCAGCAGCTTGGATGTATCTGGGGCCAACGTCCTGACTTTC
CASSLDVSGANVLTF
>TRBJ1-2|TRBV19|15|-|-
TGTGCCAGTAGTATCAGGCGGGAGAGTAACTATGGCTACACCTTC
CASSIRRESNYGYTF
>TRBJ2-3|TRBV5-1|17|TRBD2|-
TGCGCCAGCAACACTAGCGGGGGGCGAATCAGCACAGATACGCAGTATTTT
CASNTSGGRISTDTQYF
>TRBJ2-1|TRBV27|16|TRBD2|few
TGTGCCAGCAGTCTCCTGGCTAGCGGGAGTGGAAATGAGCAGTTCTTC
CASSLLASGSGNEQFF
>TRBJ2-5|TRBV29-1|15|TRBD2|-
TGCAGCGTTGCTAGGTTTGCGGGAGTGGGTGAGACCCAGTACTTC
CSVARFAGVGETQYF
>TRBJ2-7|TRBV10-2|17|TRBD2|-
TGCGCCAGCACTACCGGGACTAGCGGGGCCGGCTCCTACGAGCAGTACTTC
CASTTGTSGAGSYEQYF
>TRBJ1-5|TRBV6-5|13|-|-
TGTGCCAGCAGTCGTGCGGAGGCTCAGCCCCAGCATTTT
CASSRAEAQPQHF
>TRBJ2-2|TRBV7-9|16|TRBD2|-
TGTGCCAGCAGCCCCGGACTAGCGGGAGTAGCCGGGGAGCTGTTTTTT
CASSPGLAGVAGELFF
>TRBJ2-7|TRBV2|15|TRBD1|once
TGTGCCAGCAGGGACAGGGATCGGGTTACCTACGAGCAGTACTTC
CASRDRDRVTYEQYF
>TRBJ1-2|TRBV4-1|17|-|-
TGCGCCAGCAGCCAAGATATTTCGGGACTCCAAGGATATGGCTACACCTTC
CASSQDISGLQGYGYTF
>TRBJ2-2|TRBV5-1|15|TRBD1|-
TGCGCCAGCAGCTTGTCAGGGGGCAACACCGGGGAGCTGTTTTTT
CASSLSGGNTGELFF
>TRBJ2-2|TRBV2|15|-|-
TGTGCCAGCAGCGCTGTTCGGGGAGAGACCGGGGAGCTGTTTTTT
CASSAVRGETGELFF
>TRBJ1-1|TRBV6-5|14|TRBD1|-
TGTGCCAGCTCGGATAGGGGGCTTTTAACTGAAGCTTTCTTT
CASSDRGLLTEAFF
>TRBJ1-2|TRBV12-3/TRBV12-4|13|-|-
TGTGCCAGCAGTTTTAGTCGGGGGGATGGCTACACCTTC
CASSFSRGDGYTF
>TRBJ1-2|TRBV7-9|13|TRBD1|-
TGTGCCAGCAGCCACGGACAGGGGGCCGGCTACACCTTC
CASSHGQGAGYTF
>TRBJ2-7|TRBV6-5|13|-|-
TGTGCCAGCAGTTACGACAGGAACTACGAGCAGTACTTC
CASSYDRNYEQYF
>TRBJ1-6|TRBV28|14|-|-
TGTGCCAGCAGTCCCCCGGAGGGGAGTTCACCCCTCCACTTT
CASSPPEGSSPLHF
>TRBJ2-5|TRBV6-6|16|TRBD2|-
TGTGCCAGCAGTTCCTCGACTAGCGGGGGAGGAGAGACCCAGTACTTC
CASSSSTSGGGETQYF
>TRBJ2-1|TRBV6-5|15|-|-
TGTGCCAGCTTTAAGGGGCCCAACTCCTACAATGAGCAGTTCTTC
CASFKGPNSYNEQFF
>TRBJ2-1|TRBV19|11|TRBD2|-
TGTGCCAGTAGGGGACTATACGAGCAGTTCTTC
CASRGLYEQFF
>TRBJ2-7|TRBV9|13|TRBD2|-
TGTGCCAGCAGCGCGGGACTAGCCTACGAGCAGTACTTC
CASSAGLAYEQYF
>TRBJ2-2|TRBV11-3|17|-|-
TGTGCCAGCAGCTTAACAGTCGGACTCCAGTGGACCGGGGAGCTGTTTTTT
CASSLTVGLQWTGELFF
>TRBJ2-3|TRBV19|15|TRBD1|-
TGTGCCAGTAGTATGAGGGGGCCGGGCACAGATACGCAGTATTTT
CASSMRGPGTDTQYF
>TRBJ2-3|TRBV9|12|TRBD1|-
TGTGCCAGCAGCGTAGAAGGGGGCGGGCAGTATTTT
CASSVEGGGQYF
>TRBJ1-1|TRBV19|12|-|-
TGTGCCAGTAGTATAAGAGCAGGGCCGGCTTTCTTT
CASSIRAGPAFF
>TRBJ1-3|TRBV5-4|15|-|-
TGTGCCAGCAGCATACAGGGTAACGCTGGAAACACCATATATTTT
CASSIQGNAGNTIYF
>TRBJ1-1|TRBV18|14|-|once
TGTGCCAGCTCACCTGAAGATGGCTTTACTGAAGCTTTCTTT
CASSPEDGFTEAFF
>TRBJ1-6|TRBV29-1|13|-|-
TGCAGCGTTGCTGTGGGGGGGACTTCACCCCTCCACTTT
CSVAVGGTSPLHF
>TRBJ2-7|TRBV2|14|TRBD1|-
TGTGCCAGCAGCCCCGGGACAGGGTCCTACGAGCAGTACTTC
CASSPGTGSYEQYF
>TRBJ2-1|TRBV3-1/TRBV3-2|14|TRBD2|-
TGTGCCAGCAGCCAGGTAGCGGGTGGCAGTGAGCAGTTCTTC
CASSQVAGGSEQFF
>TRBJ2-3|TRBV27|15|TRBD2|-
TGTGCCAGCAGTTTAATGACTAGCGGGACGGATACGCAGTATTTT
CASSLMTSGTDTQYF
>TRBJ1-1|TRBV28|16|TRBD1|once
TGTGCCAGCAGTCTGGACAGGGCCTCTTTGAACACTGAAGCTTTCTTT
CASSLDRASLNTEAFF
>TRBJ1-6|TRBV5-4|14|-|-
TGTGCCAGCAGCTCGGGAGGGGGTAATTCACCCCTCCACTTT
CASSSGGGNSPLHF
>TRBJ2-1|TRBV11-3|12|-|once
TGTGCCAGCAGCCCAATGGAGCGCGATCAGTTCTTC
CASSPMERDQFF
>TRBJ1-2|TRBV6-2/TRBV6-3|15|TRBD1|-
TGTGCCAGCAGTTACACCGGGACAGGGGTCGATGGCTACACCTTC
CASSYTGTGVDGYTF
>TRBJ2-5|TRBV28|15|-|few
TGTGCCAGCAGTTACGGCGCGGTACACCAAGAGACCCAGTACTTC
CASSYGAVHQETQYF
>TRBJ2-2|TRBV7-9|16|-|-
TGTGCCAGCAGTCGACGACAGGGAACGGGGGCCGGGGAGCTGTTTTTT
CASSRRQGTGAGELFF
>TRBJ1-1|TRBV9|15|TRBD1|few
TGTGCCAGCAGCGTAGTGGCAGGGGGTTCCCCTGAAGCTTTCTTT
CASSVVAGGSPEAFF
>TRBJ2-5|TRBV5-8|14|TRBD1|-
TGTGCCAGCAGCCGTGGACAGGCCCAAGAGACCCAGTACTTC
CASSRGQAQETQYF
>TRBJ1-1|TRBV5-5|16|-|-
TGTGCCAGCTTTTCCCACTCCGGGGGGATGAACACTGAAGCTTTCTTT
CASFSHSGGMNTEAFF
>TRBJ1-1|TRBV19|15|-|-
TGTGCCAGTAGTATGGGGATAGGGGGGGACACTGAAGCTTTCTTT
CASSMGIGGDTEAFF
>TRBJ2-5|TRBV7-3|15|-|-
TGTGCCAGCAGCTTAAGGGGAACTAGGCAGGAGACCCAGTACTTC
CASSLRGTRQETQYF
>TRBJ1-2|TRBV5-1|12|-|-
TGCGCCAGCAGCTTTGGTACGGGAGGCTACACCTTC
CASSFGTGGYTF
>TRBJ2-1|TRBV9|17|-|few
TGTGCCAGCAGCGTAGAAAGCGGGTCTAGCTCCTACAATGAGCAGTTCTTC
CASSVESGSSSYNEQFF